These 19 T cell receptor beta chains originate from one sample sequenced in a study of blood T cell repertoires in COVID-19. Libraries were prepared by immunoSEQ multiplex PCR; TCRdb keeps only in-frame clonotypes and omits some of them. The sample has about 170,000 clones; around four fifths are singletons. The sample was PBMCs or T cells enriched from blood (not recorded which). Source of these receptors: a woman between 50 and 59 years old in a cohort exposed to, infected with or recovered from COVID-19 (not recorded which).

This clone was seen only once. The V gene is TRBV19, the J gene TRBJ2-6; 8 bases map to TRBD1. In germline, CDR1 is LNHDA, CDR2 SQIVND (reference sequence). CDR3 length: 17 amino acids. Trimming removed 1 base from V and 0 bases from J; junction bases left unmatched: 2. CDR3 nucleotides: TGTGCCAGTAGTATAGGACAGGGGTTCTCTGGGGCCAACGTCCTGACTTTC. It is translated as CASSIGQGFSGANVLTF.

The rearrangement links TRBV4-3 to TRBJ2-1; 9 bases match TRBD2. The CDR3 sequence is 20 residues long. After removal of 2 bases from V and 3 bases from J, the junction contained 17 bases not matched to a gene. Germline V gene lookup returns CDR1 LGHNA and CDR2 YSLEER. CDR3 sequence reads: CASSQIFPPAGGGRYNEQFF. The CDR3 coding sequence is TGCGCCAGCAGCCAAATATTCCCCCCAGCGGGGGGCGGTCGCTACAATGAGCAGTTCTTC.

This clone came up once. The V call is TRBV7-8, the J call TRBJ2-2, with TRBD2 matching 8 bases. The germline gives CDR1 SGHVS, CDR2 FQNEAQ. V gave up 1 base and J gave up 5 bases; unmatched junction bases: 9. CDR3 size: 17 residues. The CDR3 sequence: CASSLGVGTSSTGELFF. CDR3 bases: TGTGCCAGCAGCTTAGGAGTTGGGACTAGTTCGACCGGGGAGCTGTTTTTT.

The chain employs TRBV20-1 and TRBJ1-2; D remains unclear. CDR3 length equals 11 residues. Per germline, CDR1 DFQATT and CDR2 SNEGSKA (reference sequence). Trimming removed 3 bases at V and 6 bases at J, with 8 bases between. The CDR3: CSASFLHGYTF. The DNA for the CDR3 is TGCAGTGCTAGTTTCCTCCATGGCTACACCTTC.

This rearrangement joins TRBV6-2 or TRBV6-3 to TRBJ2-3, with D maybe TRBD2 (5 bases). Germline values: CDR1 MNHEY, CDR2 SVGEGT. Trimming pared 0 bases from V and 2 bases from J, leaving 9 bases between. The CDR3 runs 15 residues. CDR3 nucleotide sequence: TGTGCCAGCAGTTACTCCCCCGGGAACACAGATACGCAGTATTTT. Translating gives CASSYSPGNTDTQYF.

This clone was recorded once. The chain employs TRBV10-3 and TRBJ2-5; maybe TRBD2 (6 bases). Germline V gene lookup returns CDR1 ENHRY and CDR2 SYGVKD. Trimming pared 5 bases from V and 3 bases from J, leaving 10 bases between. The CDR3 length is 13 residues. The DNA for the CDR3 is TGTGCCATCAGTCGCGGGGAAAAAGAGACCCAGTACTTC. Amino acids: CAISRGEKETQYF.

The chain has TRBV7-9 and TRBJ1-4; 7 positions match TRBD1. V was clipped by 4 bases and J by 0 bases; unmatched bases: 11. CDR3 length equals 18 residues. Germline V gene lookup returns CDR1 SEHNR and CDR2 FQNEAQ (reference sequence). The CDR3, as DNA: TGTGCCAGCAGCTCGGGGGACAGTTCCGCTTCAACTAATGAAAAACTGTTTTTT. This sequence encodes CASSSGDSSASTNEKLFF.

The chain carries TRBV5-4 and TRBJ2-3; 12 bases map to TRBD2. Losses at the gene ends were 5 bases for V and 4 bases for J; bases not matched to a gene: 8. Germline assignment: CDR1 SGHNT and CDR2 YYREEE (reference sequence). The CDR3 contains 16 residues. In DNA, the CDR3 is TGTGCCAGCAGTCCTCGGACTAGCGGGATCGCAGATACGCAGTATTTT. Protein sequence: CASSPRTSGIADTQYF.

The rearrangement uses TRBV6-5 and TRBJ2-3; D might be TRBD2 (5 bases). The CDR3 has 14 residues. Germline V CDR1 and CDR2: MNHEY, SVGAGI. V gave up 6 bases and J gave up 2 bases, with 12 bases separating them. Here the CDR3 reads CASSPRENTDTQYF. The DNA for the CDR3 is TGTGCCAGCAGCCCGAGGGAGAACACAGATACGCAGTATTTT.

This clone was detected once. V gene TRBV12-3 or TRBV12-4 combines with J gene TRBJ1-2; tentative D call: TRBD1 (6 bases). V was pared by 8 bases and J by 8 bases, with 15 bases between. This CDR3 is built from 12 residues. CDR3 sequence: CASGGPYKGYTF. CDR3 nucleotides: TGTGCCAGCGGGGGCCCCTATAAGGGCTACACCTTC.

The CDR3: CASSHGQGMNTEAFF. CDR3 nucleotide sequence: TGCGCCAGCAGCCATGGACAGGGGATGAACACTGAAGCTTTCTTT. This sequence joins TRBV5-1 and TRBJ1-1; TRBD1 agrees at 9 bases. Per germline, CDR1 SGHRS and CDR2 YFSETQ. This CDR3 is built from 15 residues. J lost 0 bases, V lost 4 bases, and 4 bases had no gene match.

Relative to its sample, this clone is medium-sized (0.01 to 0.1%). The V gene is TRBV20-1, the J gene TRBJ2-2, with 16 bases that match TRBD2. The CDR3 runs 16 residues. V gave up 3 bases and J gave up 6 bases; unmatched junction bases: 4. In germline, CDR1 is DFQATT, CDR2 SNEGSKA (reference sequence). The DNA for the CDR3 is TGCAGTGCTAGTGGGACTAGCGGGGGGGCCGCCGGGGAGCTGTTTTTT. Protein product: CSASGTSGGAAGELFF.

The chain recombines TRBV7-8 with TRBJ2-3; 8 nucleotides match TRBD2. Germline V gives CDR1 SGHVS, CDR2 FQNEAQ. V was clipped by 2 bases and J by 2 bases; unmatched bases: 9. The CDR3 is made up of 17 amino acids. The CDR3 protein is CASSLLPTRGDTDTQYF. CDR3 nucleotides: TGTGCCAGCAGCTTACTCCCCACGCGGGGGGACACAGATACGCAGTATTTT.

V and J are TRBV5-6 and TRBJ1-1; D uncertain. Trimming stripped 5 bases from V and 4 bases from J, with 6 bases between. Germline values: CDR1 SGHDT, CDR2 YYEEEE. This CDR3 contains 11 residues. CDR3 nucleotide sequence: TGTGCCAGCAGGTCCGGCACTGAAGCTTTCTTT. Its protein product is CASRSGTEAFF.

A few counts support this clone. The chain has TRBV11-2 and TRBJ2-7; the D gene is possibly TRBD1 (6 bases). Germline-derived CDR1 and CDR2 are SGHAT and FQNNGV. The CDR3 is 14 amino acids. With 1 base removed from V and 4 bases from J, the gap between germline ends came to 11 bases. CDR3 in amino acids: CASSLALQGYEQYF. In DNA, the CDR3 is TGTGCCAGCAGCTTAGCCTTACAGGGTTACGAGCAGTACTTC.

Here the CDR3 DNA reads TGCGCCAGCAGCCAAGTCGGGGGCTCTGGAAACACCATATATTTT. This encodes CASSQVGGSGNTIYF. The chain employs TRBV4-3 and TRBJ1-3; the D gene is possibly TRBD1 (5 bases). The V gene's germline CDR1 is LGHNA and CDR2 YSLEER. V gave up 1 base and J gave up 0 bases, with 7 bases separating them. This CDR3 is 15 amino acids long.

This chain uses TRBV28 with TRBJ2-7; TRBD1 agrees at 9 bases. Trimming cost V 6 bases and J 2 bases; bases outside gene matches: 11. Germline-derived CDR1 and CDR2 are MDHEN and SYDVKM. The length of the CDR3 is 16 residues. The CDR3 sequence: CASSQQGAKGAYEQYF. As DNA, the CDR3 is TGTGCCAGCAGCCAACAGGGGGCGAAGGGGGCCTACGAGCAGTACTTC.

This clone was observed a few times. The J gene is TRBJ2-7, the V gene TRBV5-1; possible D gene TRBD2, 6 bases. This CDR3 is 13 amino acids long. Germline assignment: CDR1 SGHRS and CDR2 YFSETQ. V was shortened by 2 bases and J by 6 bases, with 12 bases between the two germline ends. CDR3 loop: CASSFTLGSEQYF. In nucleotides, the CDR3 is TGCGCCAGCAGCTTCACACTCGGGAGCGAGCAGTACTTC.

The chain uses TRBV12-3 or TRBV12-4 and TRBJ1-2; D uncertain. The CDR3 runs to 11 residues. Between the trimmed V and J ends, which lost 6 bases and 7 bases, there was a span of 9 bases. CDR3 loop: CASSPSPGYTF. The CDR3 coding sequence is TGTGCCAGCAGCCCATCCCCTGGCTACACCTTC.